The clone carrying this TCR beta chain was recorded many times. Its antigen remains unidentified. The CDR3 totals 17 residues. Looked up from germline, CDR1 is SGHTA and CDR2 is FQGNSA. V dropped 5 bases and J dropped 0; count of bases not matched to a gene: 6. Amplification of TCR beta CDR3 regions used RNA as the template. The HTBI primer set drove a first-round RT-PCR of the TCR CDR3. TCRdb itself ran the multiplex PCR reads through MiXCR, one entry per CDR3 protein. This repertoire shows 300,000 to 350,000 distinct CDR3 sequences, roughly 20% found once; its top ten account for around 47%. This entry comes from a study of T cells in Graves' hyperthyroidism and ophthalmopathy. Whole-study results and caveats: By a 13 V-J model, ophthalmopathy was set apart from stable hyperthyroidism.

This sequence originates from a woman between 45 and 65 years old with Graves' hyperthyroidism. The rearrangement links TRBV7-2 to TRBJ2-3, with 12 positions matching TRBD2. The sequenced material came from blood. CDR3 nucleotide sequence: TGTGCCAGCAGCAGAGGACTAGCGGGGTTTAGCACAGATACGCAGTATTTT. Translating it yields CASSRGLAGFSTDTQYF. Filled out from reference TRBV7-2 and TRBJ2-3, the complete variable domain reads GAGVSQSPSNKVTEKGKDVELRCDPISGHTALYWYRQSLGQGLEFLIYFQGNSAPDKSGLPSDRFSAERTGGSVSTLTIQRTQQEDSAVYLCASSRGLAGFSTDTQYFGPGTRLTVL.